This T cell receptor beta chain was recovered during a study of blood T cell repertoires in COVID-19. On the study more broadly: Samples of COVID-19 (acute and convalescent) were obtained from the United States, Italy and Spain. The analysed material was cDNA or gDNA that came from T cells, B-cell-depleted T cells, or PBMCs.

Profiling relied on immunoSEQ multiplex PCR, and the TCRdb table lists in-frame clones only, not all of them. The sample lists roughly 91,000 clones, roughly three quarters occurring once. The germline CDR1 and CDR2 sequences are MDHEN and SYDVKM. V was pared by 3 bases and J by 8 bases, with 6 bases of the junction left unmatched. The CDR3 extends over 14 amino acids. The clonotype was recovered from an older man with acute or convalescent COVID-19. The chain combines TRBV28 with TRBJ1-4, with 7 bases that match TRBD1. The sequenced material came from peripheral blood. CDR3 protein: CASSFHRGEEKLFF. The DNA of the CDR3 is TGTGCCAGCAGTTTCCACAGGGGAGAAGAAAAACTGTTTTTT.